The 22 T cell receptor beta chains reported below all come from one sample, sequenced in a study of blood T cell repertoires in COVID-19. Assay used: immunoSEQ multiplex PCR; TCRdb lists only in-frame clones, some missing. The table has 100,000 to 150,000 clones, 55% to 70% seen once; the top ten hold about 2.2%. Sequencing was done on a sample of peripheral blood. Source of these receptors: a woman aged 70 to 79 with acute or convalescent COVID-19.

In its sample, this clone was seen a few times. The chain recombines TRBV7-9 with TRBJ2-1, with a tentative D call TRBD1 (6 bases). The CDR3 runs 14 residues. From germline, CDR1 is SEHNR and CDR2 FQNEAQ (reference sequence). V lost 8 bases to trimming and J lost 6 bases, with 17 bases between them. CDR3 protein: CASLGWQGPNEQFF. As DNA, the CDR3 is TGTGCCAGCCTCGGGTGGCAGGGGCCCAATGAGCAGTTCTTC.

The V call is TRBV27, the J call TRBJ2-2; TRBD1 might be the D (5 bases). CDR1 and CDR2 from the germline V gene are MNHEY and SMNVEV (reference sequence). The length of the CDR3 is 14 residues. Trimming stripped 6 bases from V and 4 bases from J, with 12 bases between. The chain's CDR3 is CASSPQQVTGELFF. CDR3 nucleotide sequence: TGTGCCAGCAGCCCCCAACAGGTCACCGGGGAGCTGTTTTTT.

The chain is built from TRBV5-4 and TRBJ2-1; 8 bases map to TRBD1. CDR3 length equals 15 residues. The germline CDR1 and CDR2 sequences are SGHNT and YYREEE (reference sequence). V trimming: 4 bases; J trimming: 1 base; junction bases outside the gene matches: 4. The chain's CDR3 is CASSERQGSYNEQFF. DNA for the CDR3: TGTGCCAGCAGCGAAAGACAGGGGTCCTACAATGAGCAGTTCTTC.

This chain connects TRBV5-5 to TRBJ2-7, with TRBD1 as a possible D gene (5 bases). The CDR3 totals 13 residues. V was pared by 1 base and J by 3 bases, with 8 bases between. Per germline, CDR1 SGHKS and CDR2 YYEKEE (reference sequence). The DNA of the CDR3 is TGTGCCAGCAGCTTGATAGACAGCTACGAGCAGTACTTC. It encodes CASSLIDSYEQYF.

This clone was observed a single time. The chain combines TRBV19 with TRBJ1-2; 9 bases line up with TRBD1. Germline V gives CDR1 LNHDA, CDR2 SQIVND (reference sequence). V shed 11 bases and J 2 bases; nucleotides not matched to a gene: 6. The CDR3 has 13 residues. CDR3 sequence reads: CAGGGQGNYGYTF. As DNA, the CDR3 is TGTGCCGGTGGGGGACAGGGAAACTATGGCTACACCTTC.

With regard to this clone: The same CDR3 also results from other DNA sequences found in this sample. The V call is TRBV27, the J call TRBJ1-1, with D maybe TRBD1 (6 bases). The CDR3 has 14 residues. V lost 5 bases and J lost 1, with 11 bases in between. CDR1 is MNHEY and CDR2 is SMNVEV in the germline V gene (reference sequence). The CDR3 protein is CASSPRGKNTEAFF. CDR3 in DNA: TGTGCCAGCAGTCCGAGGGGGAAGAACACTGAAGCTTTCTTT.

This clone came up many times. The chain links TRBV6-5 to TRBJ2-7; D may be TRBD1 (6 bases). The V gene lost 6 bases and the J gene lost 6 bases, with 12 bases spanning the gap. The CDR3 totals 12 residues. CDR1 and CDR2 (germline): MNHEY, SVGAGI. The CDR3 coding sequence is TGTGCCAGCAGAAGCAGGGGATCCGAGCAGTACTTC. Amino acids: CASRSRGSEQYF.

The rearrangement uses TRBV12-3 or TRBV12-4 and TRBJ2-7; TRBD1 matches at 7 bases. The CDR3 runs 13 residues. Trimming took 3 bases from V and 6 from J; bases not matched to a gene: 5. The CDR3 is CASSFKAGGEQYF. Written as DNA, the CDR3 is TGTGCCAGCAGTTTTAAGGCAGGGGGCGAGCAGTACTTC.

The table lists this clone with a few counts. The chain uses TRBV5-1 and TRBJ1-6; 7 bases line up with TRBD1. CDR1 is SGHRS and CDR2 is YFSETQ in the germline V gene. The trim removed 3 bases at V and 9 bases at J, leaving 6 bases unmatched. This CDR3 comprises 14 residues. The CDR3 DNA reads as TGCGCCAGCAGCTCCGGGACAGAGCGTTCACCCCTCCACTTT. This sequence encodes CASSSGTERSPLHF.

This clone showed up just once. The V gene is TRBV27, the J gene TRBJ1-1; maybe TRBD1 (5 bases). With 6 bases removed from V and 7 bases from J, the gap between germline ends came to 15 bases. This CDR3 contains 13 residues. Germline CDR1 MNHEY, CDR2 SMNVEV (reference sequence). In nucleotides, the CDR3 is TGTGCCAGCAGCCGCGGGGACGGAAATGAAGCTTTCTTT. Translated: CASSRGDGNEAFF.

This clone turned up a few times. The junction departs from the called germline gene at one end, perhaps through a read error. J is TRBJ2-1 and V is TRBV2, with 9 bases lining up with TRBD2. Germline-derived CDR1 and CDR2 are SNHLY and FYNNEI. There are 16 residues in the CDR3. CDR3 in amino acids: CASREGTSRSYNEQFF. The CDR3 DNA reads TGTGCCAGCAGAGAAGGGACTAGCCGCTCCTACAATGAGCAGTTCTTC.

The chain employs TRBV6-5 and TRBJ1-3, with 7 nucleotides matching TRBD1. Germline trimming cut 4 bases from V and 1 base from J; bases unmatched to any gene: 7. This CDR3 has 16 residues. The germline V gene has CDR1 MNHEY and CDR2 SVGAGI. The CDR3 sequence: CASSSVDRVSGNTIYF. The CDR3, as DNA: TGTGCCAGCAGTTCAGTCGACAGGGTGTCTGGAAACACCATATATTTT.

CDR3 DNA sequence: TGTGCCATCAGTGAGGGTAGGACAGGGGGTAATGGCTACACCTTC. It is translated as CAISEGRTGGNGYTF. V is TRBV10-3 and J is TRBJ1-2, with 10 nucleotides matching TRBD1. V lost 2 bases to trimming and J lost 6 bases; unmatched junction nucleotides: 6. Looked up from germline, CDR1 is ENHRY and CDR2 is SYGVKD. The CDR3 sequence is 15 residues long.

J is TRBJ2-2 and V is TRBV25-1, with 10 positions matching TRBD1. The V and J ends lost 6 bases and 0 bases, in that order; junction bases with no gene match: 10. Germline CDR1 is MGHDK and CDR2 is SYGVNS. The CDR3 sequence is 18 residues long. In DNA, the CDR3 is TGTGCCAGCAGCACAACTCCGGGACAGGGGCCGAACACCGGGGAGCTGTTTTTT. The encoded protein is CASSTTPGQGPNTGELFF. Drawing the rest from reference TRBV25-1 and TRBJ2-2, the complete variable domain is EADIYQTPRYLVIGTGKKITLECSQTMGHDKMYWYQQDPGMELHLIHYSYGVNSTEKGDLSSESTVSRIRTEHFPLTLESARPSHTSQYLCASSTTPGQGPNTGELFFGEGSRLTVL.

CDR3 loop: CASSLTRQGLHEKLFF. The CDR3 nucleotides are TGCGCCAGCAGCTTGACCCGACAGGGTCTACATGAAAAACTGTTTTTT. The chain has TRBV5-1 and TRBJ1-4, with 7 nucleotides matching TRBD1. V lost 1 base to trimming and J lost 6 bases; unmatched junction nucleotides: 9. Germline V gives CDR1 SGHRS, CDR2 YFSETQ. The CDR3 is made up of 16 amino acids.

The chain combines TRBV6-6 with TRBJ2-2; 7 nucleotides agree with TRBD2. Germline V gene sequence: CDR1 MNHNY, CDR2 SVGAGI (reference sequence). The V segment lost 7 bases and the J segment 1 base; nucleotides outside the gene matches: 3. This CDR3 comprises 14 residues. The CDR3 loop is CASTPGGNTGELFF. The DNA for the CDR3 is TGTGCCAGCACCCCGGGGGGGAACACCGGGGAGCTGTTTTTT.

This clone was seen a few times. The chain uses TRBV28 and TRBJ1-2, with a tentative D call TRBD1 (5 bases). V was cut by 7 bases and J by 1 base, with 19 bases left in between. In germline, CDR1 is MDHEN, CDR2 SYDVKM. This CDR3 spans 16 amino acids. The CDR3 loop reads CASTPFSGPLNYGYTF. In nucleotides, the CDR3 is TGTGCCAGCACCCCGTTTTCAGGGCCCCTTAACTATGGCTACACCTTC.

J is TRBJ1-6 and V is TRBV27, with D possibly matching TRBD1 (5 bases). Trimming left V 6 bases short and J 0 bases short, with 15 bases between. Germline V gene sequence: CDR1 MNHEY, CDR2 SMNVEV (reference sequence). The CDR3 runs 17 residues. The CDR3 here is CASRLWGESSYNSPLHF. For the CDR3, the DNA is TGTGCCAGCAGACTATGGGGGGAGAGCTCCTATAATTCACCCCTCCACTTT.

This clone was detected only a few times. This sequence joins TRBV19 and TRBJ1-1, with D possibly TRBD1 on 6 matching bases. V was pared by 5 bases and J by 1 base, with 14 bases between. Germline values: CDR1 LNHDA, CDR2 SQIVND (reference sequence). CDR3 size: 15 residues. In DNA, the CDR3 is TGTGCCAGTAGTCCGGTGGACAGAGAGAACACTGAAGCTTTCTTT. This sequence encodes CASSPVDRENTEAFF.

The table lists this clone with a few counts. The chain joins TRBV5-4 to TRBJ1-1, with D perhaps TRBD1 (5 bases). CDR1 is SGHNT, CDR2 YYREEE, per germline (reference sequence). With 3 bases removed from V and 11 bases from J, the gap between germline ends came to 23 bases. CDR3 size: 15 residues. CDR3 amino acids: CASSSPTGAGQRAFF. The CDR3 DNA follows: TGTGCCAGCAGCTCCCCGACCGGGGCGGGGCAAAGGGCTTTCTTT.

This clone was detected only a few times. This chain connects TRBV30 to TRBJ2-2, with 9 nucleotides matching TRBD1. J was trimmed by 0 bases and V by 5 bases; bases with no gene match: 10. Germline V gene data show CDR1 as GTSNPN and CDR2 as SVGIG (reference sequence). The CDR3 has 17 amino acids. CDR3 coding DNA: TGTGCCTGGGGGCGATCCCGGACAGGGGCGAACACCGGGGAGCTGTTTTTT. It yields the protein CAWGRSRTGANTGELFF.

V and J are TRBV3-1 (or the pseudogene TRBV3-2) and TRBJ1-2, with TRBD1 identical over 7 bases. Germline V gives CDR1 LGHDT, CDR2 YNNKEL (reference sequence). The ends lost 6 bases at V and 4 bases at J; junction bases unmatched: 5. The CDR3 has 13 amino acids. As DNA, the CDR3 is TGTGCCAGCAGTCAGACAGGGACCTATGGCTACACCTTC. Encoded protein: CASSQTGTYGYTF.